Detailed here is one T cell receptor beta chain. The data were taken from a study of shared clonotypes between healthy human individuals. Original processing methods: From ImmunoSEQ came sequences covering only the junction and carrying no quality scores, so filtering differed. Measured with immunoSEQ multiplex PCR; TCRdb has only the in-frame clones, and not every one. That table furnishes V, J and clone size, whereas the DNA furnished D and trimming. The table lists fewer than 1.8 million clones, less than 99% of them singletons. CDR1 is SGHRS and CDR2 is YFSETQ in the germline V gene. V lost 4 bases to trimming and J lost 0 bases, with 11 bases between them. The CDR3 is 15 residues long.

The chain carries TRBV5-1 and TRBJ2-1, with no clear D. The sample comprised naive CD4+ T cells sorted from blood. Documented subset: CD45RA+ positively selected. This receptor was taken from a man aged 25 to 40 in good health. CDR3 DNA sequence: TGCGCCAGCAGCCCCGGCCTGAACTCCTACAATGAGCAGTTCTTC. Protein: CASSPGLNSYNEQFF.